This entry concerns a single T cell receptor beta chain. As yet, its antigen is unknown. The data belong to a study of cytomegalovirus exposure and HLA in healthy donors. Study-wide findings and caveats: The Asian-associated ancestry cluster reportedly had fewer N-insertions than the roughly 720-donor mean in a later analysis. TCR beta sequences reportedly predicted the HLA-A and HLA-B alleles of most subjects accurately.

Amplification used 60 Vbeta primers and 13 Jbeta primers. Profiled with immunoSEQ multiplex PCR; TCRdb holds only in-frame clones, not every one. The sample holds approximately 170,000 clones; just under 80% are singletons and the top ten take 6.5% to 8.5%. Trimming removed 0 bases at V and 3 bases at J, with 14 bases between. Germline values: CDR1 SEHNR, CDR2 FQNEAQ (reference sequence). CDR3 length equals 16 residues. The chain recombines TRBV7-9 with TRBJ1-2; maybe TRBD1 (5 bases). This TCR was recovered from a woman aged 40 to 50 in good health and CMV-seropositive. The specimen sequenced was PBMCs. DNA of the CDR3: TGTGCCAGCAGCTTAGCAGGCGGGGACGCGGACTATGGCTACACCTTC. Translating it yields CASSLAGGDADYGYTF.